This T cell receptor (beta chain) was observed in a study of shared clonotypes between healthy human individuals. The data were produced by immunoSEQ multiplex PCR, yet TCRdb's version contains in-frame clones alone and is incomplete. Seen here are millions of clones, about 94% observed once, and the top ten hold around 1.1%. CD45RO-negative, CCR7-positively selected cells formed the naive CD8 fraction, excluding terminally differentiated effector memory CD45RA+ cells. The CDR3 consists of 16 residues. The V gene's germline CDR1 is PRHDT and CDR2 FYEKMQ (reference sequence). J lost 7 bases, V lost 0 bases, and 5 bases had no gene match.

The chain links TRBV13 to TRBJ2-1; 11 positions match TRBD2. The sequenced material came from naive CD8+ T cells sorted from blood. The TCR comes from a man between 18 and 29 years old in good health. CDR3 sequence: CASSLGVASGGNEQFF. As DNA, the CDR3 is TGTGCCAGCAGCTTAGGAGTTGCTAGCGGGGGGAATGAGCAGTTCTTC.